The present entry profiles one TCR beta chain with its context. The data derive from a study of T cells after posttransplantation cyclophosphamide. Germline CDR1 is MDHEN and CDR2 is SYDVKM. There are 15 residues in the CDR3. J lost 1 base, V lost 6 bases, and 4 bases had no gene match. TCRdb's table, derived via immunoSEQ multiplex PCR, lists solely in-frame clones and lacks some. The sample gives fewer than 60,000 clones, under 95% of which show up once; 2.9% is in the top ten. Sequencing was carried out using PBMCs. The receptor was derived from a woman aged 25-40 years in good health and a related stem cell transplant donor. This chain connects TRBV28 to TRBJ2-5; 11 bases match TRBD2. CDR3 amino acids: CASSLAGGFQETQYF. The CDR3 DNA reads TGTGCCAGCAGCTTAGCGGGGGGGTTCCAAGAGACCCAGTACTTC.